This TCR beta chain was sequenced in a study of blood T cell repertoires in COVID-19. This clone was seen a handful of times. Repertoires were generated with immunoSEQ multiplex PCR, while TCRdb's copy carries only in-frame clones and drops some. The table shows 150,000 to 200,000 clones, with 81% occurring only once. The CDR3 has 17 amino acids. The ends lost 0 bases at V and 1 base at J; junction bases unmatched: 5. Per the germline V gene, CDR1 is MNHEY and CDR2 is SMNVEV (reference sequence). The sequencing sample was made of peripheral blood. This chain joins TRBV27 and TRBJ1-3; TRBD1 aligns across 8 bases. The clonotype was recovered from a man aged 55-75 years with active or convalescent COVID-19. The CDR3 DNA follows: TGTGCCAGCAGTTTATCTCCAGGGGGCTTATCTGGAAACACCATATATTTT. Translation: CASSLSPGGLSGNTIYF.